The 6 T cell receptor beta chains presented below share a single source sample, sequenced in a study of Ad26.COV2.S vaccination and SARS-CoV-2 variants. The treatment: roughly 20 received Ad26.COV2.S at low or high dose, single or two shots; roughly 5 received placebo; per-sample allocation not given. On day 63 after the first injection, vaccine and placebo recipients gave samples. Sequenced by immunoSEQ multiplex PCR; TCRdb stores in-frame clones only, minus some. The sample yields some 240,000 clones, 87% seen once. The material was peripheral blood, obtained in a trial of Ad26.COV2.S vaccine versus placebo. Receptors were obtained from a person between 18 and 65 years old who received the Ad26.COV2.S COVID-19 vaccine or a placebo.

This clone was counted a single time. This chain uses TRBV2 with TRBJ2-2; 7 bases are a match to TRBD1. J was trimmed by 3 bases and V by 4 bases; bases with no gene match: 2. This CDR3 region has 14 residues. CDR1 and CDR2 from the germline V gene are SNHLY and FYNNEI. CDR3 in amino acids: CASSAGTDTGELFF. The DNA of the CDR3 is TGTGCCAGCAGTGCTGGGACAGACACCGGGGAGCTGTTTTTT.

This chain links TRBV15 with TRBJ1-3; D call uncertain. This CDR3 comprises 15 residues. The germline V gene encodes CDR1 LNHNV and CDR2 YYDKDF (reference sequence). The V end was cut by 0 bases, the J end by 2 bases, with 8 bases between. The CDR3 DNA reads as TGTGCCACCAGCAGAGAGGCGACAACTGGAAACACCATATATTTT. Protein sequence: CATSREATTGNTIYF.

The chain uses TRBV30 and TRBJ2-1; D unresolved. Trimming shortened V by 0 bases and J by 0 bases, and 9 bases separated the two germline ends. The germline gives CDR1 GTSNPN, CDR2 SVGIG (reference sequence). The CDR3 consists of 15 residues. The CDR3 DNA reads as TGTGCCTGGAGTGTAGTCCTCAGCTCCTACAATGAGCAGTTCTTC. Amino acid sequence: CAWSVVLSSYNEQFF. Based on the CDR3 plus reference TRBV30 and TRBJ2-1, the full variable domain is SQTIHQWPATLVQPVGSPLSLECTVEGTSNPNLYWYRQAAGRGLQLLFYSVGIGQISSEVPQNLSASRPQDRQFILSSKKLLLSDSGFYLCAWSVVLSSYNEQFFGPGTRLTVL.

For the CDR3, the DNA is TGTGCCAGCAGCGTAGGAGGGTTCGCAGATACGCAGTATTTT. Protein: CASSVGGFADTQYF. The chain joins TRBV9 to TRBJ2-3; D perhaps matches TRBD2 (5 bases). This CDR3 contains 14 residues. Trimming left V 0 bases short and J 4 bases short, with 9 bases between. The germline gives CDR1 SGDLS, CDR2 YYNGEE.

The rearrangement joins TRBV30 to TRBJ1-2, with TRBD1 matching 8 bases. Germline V gene sequence: CDR1 GTSNPN, CDR2 SVGIG (reference sequence). The CDR3 totals 18 residues. V was clipped by 0 bases and J by 4 bases; unmatched bases: 16. The CDR3 reads CAWSVPTGDIVVPYGYTF. The CDR3 DNA follows: TGTGCCTGGAGTGTACCGACAGGGGATATAGTTGTCCCCTATGGCTACACCTTC.

The J gene is TRBJ2-5, the V gene TRBV10-3; the D gene could be TRBD1 or TRBD2 (6 bases each). V dropped 8 bases and J dropped 4 bases, with 17 bases sitting between them. This CDR3 spans 14 amino acids. CDR1 is ENHRY and CDR2 is SYGVKD in the germline V gene. The CDR3 DNA reads TGTGCCATCGCAACCAGCACGGGGGCAGAGACCCAGTACTTC. Its protein product is CAIATSTGAETQYF.